The 28 T cell receptor beta chains given below trace back to one sample, sequenced in a study of blood T cells in healthy people across ages. Next came a second PCR, run for about 7 to 12 cycles, which used a sample-barcoded 5' primer along with a J-beta primer mix. TCRdb processed the 5' RACE reads anew with MiXCR; each CDR3 protein has one entry. The table includes about 1.8 million distinct CDR3 sequences, around 50% detected once. Sequenced: blood. These receptors all stem from a woman aged 40 to 50 in good health.

The chain combines TRBV5-1 with TRBJ2-7; D is unresolved. The CDR3 spans 13 residues. From germline, CDR1 is SGHRS and CDR2 YFSETQ. The V end was cut by 0 bases, the J end by 3 bases, with 7 bases between. CDR3 sequence reads: CASSLASHYEQYF. CDR3 nucleotides: TGCGCCAGCAGCTTGGCCAGTCACTACGAGCAGTACTTC.

This clonotype was seen a single time. The V and J genes are TRBV20-1 and TRBJ2-5, with TRBD2 matching over 13 bases. This CDR3 has 16 residues. CDR1 and CDR2 from the germline V gene are DFQATT and SNEGSKA (reference sequence). Trimming at V came to 5 bases and at J to 2 bases, leaving 8 bases not matched to a gene. CDR3 sequence: CSASRLAGGPQETQYF. The CDR3, as DNA: TGCAGTGCTTCCAGACTAGCGGGGGGTCCTCAAGAGACCCAGTACTTC.

The J gene is TRBJ2-7, the V gene TRBV20-1; 7 bases match TRBD1. Trimming removed 4 bases from V and 3 bases from J; junction bases left unmatched: 6. The germline V gene encodes CDR1 DFQATT and CDR2 SNEGSKA (reference sequence). The CDR3 is 13 amino acids. The CDR3 spells CSATRTGFYEQYF. Written as DNA, the CDR3 is TGCAGTGCTACTCGGACAGGATTCTACGAGCAGTACTTC.

CDR3 nucleotide sequence: TGTGCCAGCAGCTTAATCGGGCTAAGCGGGGGCACAGATACGCAGTATTTT. As protein: CASSLIGLSGGTDTQYF. The rearrangement uses TRBV7-3 and TRBJ2-3, with TRBD2 matching over 7 bases. CDR1 SGHTA and CDR2 FQGTGA come from the germline V gene. V lost 1 base and J lost 1; bases outside the gene matches: 8. CDR3 length: 17 amino acids.

This clonotype was detected once. The gene calls are TRBV4-1 and TRBJ1-2; D is undetermined. This CDR3 comprises 14 residues. With 3 bases removed from V and 4 bases from J, the gap between germline ends came to 12 bases. Germline V gene lookup returns CDR1 MGHRA and CDR2 YSYEKL. The CDR3 DNA reads as TGCGCCAGCAGCCAGGCGGACGACGGCTATGGCTACACCTTC. It codes for CASSQADDGYGYTF.

The chain employs TRBV25-1 and TRBJ2-3; D is perhaps TRBD2 (5 bases). Between the trimmed V and J ends, which lost 1 base and 2 bases, there was a span of 13 bases. The length of the CDR3 is 16 residues. Germline CDR1 and CDR2: MGHDK and SYGVNS. For the CDR3, the DNA is TGTGCCAGCAGTGAATTCGTACTGGGAGACACAGATACGCAGTATTTT. It yields the protein CASSEFVLGDTDTQYF.

The chain has TRBV6-5 and TRBJ2-6, with 9 bases aligning to TRBD2. The length of the CDR3 is 18 residues. The V segment lost 2 bases and the J segment 0 bases; nucleotides outside the gene matches: 5. Germline values: CDR1 MNHEY, CDR2 SVGAGI. CDR3 nucleotide sequence: TGTGCCAGCAGTTACCCTAGCGGGACCCACTCTGGGGCCAACGTCCTGACTTTC. It encodes CASSYPSGTHSGANVLTF.

V is TRBV6-1 and J is TRBJ2-1; 10 nucleotides match TRBD2. This CDR3 has 15 amino acids. Trimming removed 6 bases from V and 4 bases from J; junction bases left unmatched: 6. CDR1 is MNHNS and CDR2 is SASEGT in the germline V gene. The CDR3 coding sequence is TGTGCCAGCAGGAATAGCGGGGGGACTTACAATGAGCAGTTCTTC. Residues: CASRNSGGTYNEQFF.

This chain links TRBV6-6 with TRBJ1-1, with 9 nucleotides matching TRBD1. Germline V gene sequence: CDR1 MNHNY, CDR2 SVGAGI (reference sequence). The CDR3 is 15 amino acids. With V trimmed by 7 bases and J by 6 bases, 12 bases remained unmatched. The CDR3 DNA is TGTGCCAGCACCGCCGGGACAGGGTTTGGCGCTGAAGCTTTCTTT. Translated, it gives CASTAGTGFGAEAFF.

This clonotype showed up just a few times. The J gene is TRBJ2-3, the V gene TRBV18; 8 positions match TRBD1. The CDR3 sequence is 15 residues long. After removal of 4 bases from V and 6 bases from J, the junction contained 9 bases not matched to a gene. Germline assignment: CDR1 KGHSH and CDR2 LQKENI. DNA for the CDR3: TGTGCCAGCTCACGCAAACAGGGGGTATCGGATACGCAGTATTTT. Protein sequence: CASSRKQGVSDTQYF.

Only a few counts were recorded for this clonotype. The chain is built from TRBV24-1 and TRBJ2-5, with D perhaps TRBD2 (6 bases). There are 14 residues in the CDR3. Germline-derived CDR1 and CDR2 are KGHDR and SFDVKD. Trimming took off 5 bases at V and 7 bases at J, with 16 bases between the two ends. CDR3 DNA sequence: TGTGCCACCAGTGGTGTTAGCGGCGTCGGGACCCAGTACTTC. Amino acid sequence: CATSGVSGVGTQYF.

The chain has TRBV7-9 and TRBJ2-7; D may match TRBD1 or TRBD2 (6 bases each). Trimming pared 3 bases from V and 0 bases from J, leaving 12 bases between. The length of the CDR3 is 15 residues. Germline CDR1 and CDR2: SEHNR and FQNEAQ (reference sequence). The CDR3 spells CASSFKGGSSYEQYF. DNA for the CDR3: TGTGCCAGCAGCTTTAAGGGGGGTAGCTCCTACGAGCAGTACTTC.

Ten or more counts support this clonotype. An end of the junction does not agree with germline; a read error may underlie this. This chain connects TRBV5-1 to TRBJ2-5; D is perhaps TRBD2 (6 bases). In germline, CDR1 is SGHRS, CDR2 YFSETQ. The CDR3 contains 14 residues. This CDR3 reads CASSWGTGEETQYF. CDR3 DNA sequence: TGTGCCAGCAGCTGGGGGACGGGGGAAGAGACCCAGTACTTC.

The gene calls are TRBV20-1 and TRBJ2-3; TRBD1 or TRBD2 may be the D gene (5 bases each). The ends were cut back, 5 bases at V and 2 bases at J, with 14 bases in the middle. The germline V gene has CDR1 DFQATT and CDR2 SNEGSKA (reference sequence). CDR3 length equals 14 residues. CDR3 nucleotide sequence: TGCAGTGCTCCCCGGGACGCTCACACAGATACGCAGTATTTT. This codes for CSAPRDAHTDTQYF.

The rearrangement links TRBV6-2 or TRBV6-3 to TRBJ2-7; TRBD2 aligns across 7 bases. After removal of 8 bases from V and 3 bases from J, the junction contained 7 bases not matched to a gene. The CDR3 has 13 amino acids. CDR1 and CDR2 (germline): MNHEY, SVGEGT. This CDR3 reads CASGGGLLYEQYF. CDR3 nucleotide sequence: TGTGCCAGCGGCGGGGGACTTCTCTACGAGCAGTACTTC.

This clonotype appeared once. The chain employs TRBV9 and TRBJ2-1, with 8 bases that match TRBD2. The CDR3 runs to 14 residues. In germline, CDR1 is SGDLS, CDR2 YYNGEE. V shed 3 bases and J 8 bases; nucleotides not matched to a gene: 7. CDR3 loop: CASSARTSTHEQFF. The CDR3 DNA sequence: TGTGCCAGCAGCGCCCGGACTAGCACCCATGAGCAGTTCTTC.

With regard to this clonotype: A much larger clone lies a single base off, so this may be a read error. V usage is TRBV12-3 or TRBV12-4 and J usage is TRBJ2-5; D is undetermined. This CDR3 region has 14 residues. Trimming cost V 2 bases and J 7 bases, with 14 bases left between them. In nucleotides, the CDR3 is TGTGCCAGCAGTTTACCACCGGCGGAAGGGACCCAGTACTTC. Translated, it gives CASSLPPAEGTQYF.

This clonotype was observed at least ten times. The chain links TRBV29-1 to TRBJ2-3, with 10 positions matching TRBD2. Germline assignment: CDR1 SQVTM and CDR2 ANQGSEA. The CDR3 is 14 amino acids. Unmatched junction bases numbered 4, after V lost 6 bases and J lost 1 base. CDR3 nucleotide sequence: TGCAGCGTAGCTGGGACTAGCGGCACAGATACGCAGTATTTT. Translation: CSVAGTSGTDTQYF.

V usage is TRBV5-1 and J usage is TRBJ2-3; D perhaps matches TRBD2 (5 bases). From germline, CDR1 is SGHRS and CDR2 YFSETQ. The CDR3 runs to 16 residues. With 4 bases removed from V and 6 bases from J, the gap between germline ends came to 21 bases. This CDR3 reads CASSPARAHSWDTQYF. CDR3 bases: TGCGCCAGCAGCCCCGCGAGGGCCCATTCATGGGATACGCAGTATTTT.

The rearrangement joins TRBV2 to TRBJ2-5; 8 bases agree with TRBD2. The CDR3 extends over 15 amino acids. J was trimmed by 0 bases and V by 3 bases; bases with no gene match: 3. The germline V gene has CDR1 SNHLY and CDR2 FYNNEI. The CDR3 reads CASSEKRGHQETQYF. The DNA of the CDR3 is TGTGCCAGCAGTGAGAAGCGGGGGCACCAAGAGACCCAGTACTTC.

The chain uses TRBV12-3 or TRBV12-4 and TRBJ1-2; D is undetermined. V shed 5 bases and J shed 7 bases, with 17 bases lying between them. The length of the CDR3 is 14 residues. For the CDR3, the DNA is TGTGCCAGCAGTAACGGGCGTCAGCTGCTTGGCTACACCTTC. This translates into CASSNGRQLLGYTF.

This clonotype occurred a few times. The chain is built from TRBV20-1 and TRBJ1-5, with a tentative D call TRBD1 (6 bases). This CDR3 spans 14 amino acids. CDR1 is DFQATT and CDR2 is SNEGSKA in the germline V gene (reference sequence). The V and J ends lost 5 bases and 7 bases respectively, with 18 bases between them. The CDR3 nucleotides are TGCAGTGCTTATATAACAGGGTCGTGGCAGCCCCAGCATTTT. Residues: CSAYITGSWQPQHF.

This clonotype was observed a handful of times. The genes are TRBV6-6 and TRBJ2-3; 9 bases are a match to TRBD2. CDR3 length equals 16 residues. J gave up 5 bases and V 1 base, and 7 bases lay outside the gene matches. CDR1 and CDR2 from the germline V gene are MNHNY and SVGAGI (reference sequence). The DNA of the CDR3 is TGTGCCAGCAGTTACTTTCGCGGGGGGGATCAAGATACGCAGTATTTT. Amino acid sequence: CASSYFRGGDQDTQYF.

The chain is built from TRBV12-3 or TRBV12-4 and TRBJ2-7; 10 bases map to TRBD1. This CDR3 region has 16 residues. J lost 6 bases, V lost 1 base, and 9 bases had no gene match. The CDR3 sequence: CASSLGTGGSEGEQYF. CDR3 coding DNA: TGTGCCAGCAGTTTAGGGACAGGGGGGTCAGAGGGCGAGCAGTACTTC.

The chain carries TRBV6-5 and TRBJ2-7; possible D gene TRBD1, 5 bases. The CDR3 extends over 13 amino acids. V was clipped by 6 bases and J by 7 bases, with 16 bases between them. Per germline, CDR1 MNHEY and CDR2 SVGAGI. The DNA of the CDR3 is TGTGCCAGCAGCCGATACAGGCTCAATGAGCAGTACTTC. Protein sequence: CASSRYRLNEQYF.

This clonotype was observed a handful of times. This chain connects TRBV5-1 to TRBJ1-2, with 8 bases matching TRBD1. CDR1 and CDR2 (germline): SGHRS, YFSETQ. This CDR3 is 14 amino acids long. Losses at the gene ends were 4 bases for V and 7 bases for J; bases not matched to a gene: 9. The CDR3 DNA reads as TGCGCCAGCAGCCCCTCGCAGGGGGCGCGTGGCTACACCTTC. This encodes CASSPSQGARGYTF.

This chain uses TRBV6-5 with TRBJ2-7; 7 bases agree with TRBD1. Germline CDR1 and CDR2: MNHEY and SVGAGI. The V and J ends lost 9 bases and 4 bases, in that order; junction bases with no gene match: 9. This CDR3 comprises 13 residues. The CDR3 nucleotides are TGTGCCAGTCGGACAGGCCTTCAGTACGAGCAGTACTTC. As protein: CASRTGLQYEQYF.

This clonotype occurred a few times. The rearrangement uses TRBV24-1 and TRBJ2-1; tentative D call: TRBD2 (6 bases). Between the trimmed V and J ends, which lost 8 bases and 8 bases, there was a span of 24 bases. CDR1 and CDR2 from the germline V gene are KGHDR and SFDVKD. This CDR3 has 16 amino acids. The DNA of the CDR3 is TGTGCCACCAACCTAACCCGGGAGCTTGGGTTCGATGAGCAGTTCTTC. Encoded protein: CATNLTRELGFDEQFF.